Listed below are T cell receptor beta chains from one sample, sequenced in a study of blood T cell repertoires in COVID-19. Repertoires were generated with immunoSEQ multiplex PCR, while TCRdb's copy carries only in-frame clones and drops some. This sample has a few hundred thousand clones, with about 86% found just once. Sequenced input: peripheral blood. These receptors were obtained from a man aged 50 or older with active or convalescent COVID-19. The CDR3 runs from the conserved cysteine through the conserved F or W. D genes are given only for firm matches. Expanded clones get a size class; other rows say once, few or many, or leave the size out.

v_call	clone_size	d_call	j_call	cdr3_aa	cdr3_nt
TRBV9	NA	TRBD1	TRBJ1-4	CASSGPDRGRSEKLFF	TGTGCCAGCAGCGGGCCTGACAGGGGGCGCAGTGAAAAACTGTTTTTT
TRBV6-5	NA	NA	TRBJ1-1	CASGAYRGGPEAFF	TGTGCCAGCGGGGCCTATCGGGGGGGCCCTGAAGCTTTCTTT
TRBV5-4	NA	NA	TRBJ1-2	CASSLALRNYGYTF	TGTGCCAGCAGCTTGGCACTAAGGAACTATGGCTACACCTTC
TRBV7-2	few	TRBD2	TRBJ2-7	CASSELAGGSYEQYF	TGTGCCAGCAGCGAGCTAGCGGGGGGATCCTACGAGCAGTACTTC
TRBV7-8	NA	NA	TRBJ1-2	CASSSQGRVGGYTF	TGTGCCAGCAGCTCCCAGGGCAGGGTCGGAGGCTACACCTTC
TRBV12-3/TRBV12-4	NA	TRBD1	TRBJ1-2	CASSSGTGSGYTF	TGTGCCAGCAGCTCCGGGACAGGCAGTGGCTACACCTTC
TRBV12-3/TRBV12-4	NA	NA	TRBJ1-2	CASSLPVSGGYTF	TGTGCCAGCAGTTTACCAGTATCCGGGGGCTACACCTTC
TRBV27	NA	TRBD1	TRBJ2-1	CASSFHPPGQGAPGVRNEQFF	TGTGCCAGCAGTTTCCACCCACCGGGACAGGGGGCGCCTGGGGTTCGCAATGAGCAGTTCTTC
TRBV6-5	few	TRBD1	TRBJ1-5	CASSWTGNGNQPQHF	TGTGCCAGCAGTTGGACAGGGAATGGCAATCAGCCCCAGCATTTT
TRBV5-1	NA	NA	TRBJ1-1	CASSSSGGNTEAFF	TGCGCCAGCAGCTCCTCAGGTGGGAACACTGAAGCTTTCTTT
TRBV28	NA	NA	TRBJ2-1	CASSLTGVGPSSYNEQFF	TGTGCCAGCAGTCTCACGGGAGTCGGGCCAAGCTCCTACAATGAGCAGTTCTTC
TRBV6-5	NA	NA	TRBJ2-1	CASTRTVLSYNEQFF	TGTGCCAGCACCCGGACAGTCCTCTCCTACAATGAGCAGTTCTTC
TRBV5-1	NA	NA	TRBJ1-2	CASSLGQGGYGYTF	TGCGCCAGCAGCTTGGGGCAGGGTGGCTATGGCTACACCTTC
TRBV5-1	NA	NA	TRBJ2-1	CASSSGGSSSYNEQFF	TGCGCCAGCAGCTCCGGAGGATCAAGCTCCTACAATGAGCAGTTCTTC
TRBV9	few	NA	TRBJ2-3	CASSRESGSTDTQYF	TGTGCCAGCAGCCGGGAGAGCGGAAGCACAGATACGCAGTATTTT